This TCR beta chain was found in a study of Tregs in tolerant kidney transplant recipients. CDR3 length: 16 amino acids. The V segment lost 3 bases and the J segment 4 bases; nucleotides outside the gene matches: 10. Looked up from germline, CDR1 is LNHNV and CDR2 is YYDKDF (reference sequence). Profiled with immunoSEQ multiplex PCR; TCRdb holds only in-frame clones, not every one. The sample yields some 71,000 clones, approximately 88% seen once. The rearrangement uses TRBV15 and TRBJ2-7, with 9 bases lining up with TRBD1. The source material was CD4+ T cells from blood, sampled before the transplant. The receptor's source is a human donor who received a combined kidney and bone marrow transplant. This chain's CDR3 is CATSRRIRDRAYEQYF. The DNA for the CDR3 is TGTGCCACCAGCAGGCGTATCCGGGACAGGGCGTACGAGCAGTACTTC.